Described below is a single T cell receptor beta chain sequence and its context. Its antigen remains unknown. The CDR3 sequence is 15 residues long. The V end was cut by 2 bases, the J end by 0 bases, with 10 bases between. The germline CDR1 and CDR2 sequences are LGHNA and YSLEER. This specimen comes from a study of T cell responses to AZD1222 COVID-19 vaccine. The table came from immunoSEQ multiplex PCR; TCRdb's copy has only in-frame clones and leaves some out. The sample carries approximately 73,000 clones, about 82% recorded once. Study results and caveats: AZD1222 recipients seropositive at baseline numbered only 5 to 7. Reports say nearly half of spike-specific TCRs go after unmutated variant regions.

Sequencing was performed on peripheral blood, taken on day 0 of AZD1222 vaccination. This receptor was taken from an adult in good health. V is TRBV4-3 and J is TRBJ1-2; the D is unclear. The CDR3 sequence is CASSQRGPANYGYTF. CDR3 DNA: TGCGCCAGCAGCCAACGAGGACCCGCTAACTATGGCTACACCTTC.